This T cell receptor (beta chain) stems from a study of blood T cell repertoires in COVID-19. Overall study: Sites in the United States, Italy and Spain provided acute and convalescent COVID-19 samples.

CDR3 length: 14 residues. Germline V gives CDR1 SGHRS, CDR2 YFSETQ. V shed 7 bases and J shed 7 bases, with 18 bases lying between them. Per the authors' pipeline: For nucleated cells, counts were estimated from reference gene primer amplification. Using immunoSEQ multiplex PCR, the repertoire was profiled, and TCRdb retains in-frame clones only, with some absent. That table is the source of V, J and clone size, and D and trimming were worked out from the DNA. The data contain about 64,000 clones, about 86% of them singletons. The material sequenced was peripheral blood. V gene TRBV5-1 combines with J gene TRBJ1-5, with a possible D match to TRBD1 (6 bases). This TCR derives from a man aged 35-49 years with acute or convalescent COVID-19. The CDR3 DNA reads as TGCGCCAGCCATGCAGGGGCGCCCGGGCAGCCCCAGCATTTT. Its protein is CASHAGAPGQPQHF.